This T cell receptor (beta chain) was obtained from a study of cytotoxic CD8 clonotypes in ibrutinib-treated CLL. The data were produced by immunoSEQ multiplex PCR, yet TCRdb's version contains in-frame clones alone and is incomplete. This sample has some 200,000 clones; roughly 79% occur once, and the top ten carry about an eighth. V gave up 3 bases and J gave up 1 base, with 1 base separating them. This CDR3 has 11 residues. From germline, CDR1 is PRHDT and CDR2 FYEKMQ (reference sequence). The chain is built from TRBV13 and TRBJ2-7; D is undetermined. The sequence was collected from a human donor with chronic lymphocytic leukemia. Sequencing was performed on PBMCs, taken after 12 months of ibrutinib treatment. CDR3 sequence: CASSFSYEQYF. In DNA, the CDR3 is TGTGCCAGCAGCTTTTCCTACGAGCAGTACTTC.